The rows below give T cell receptor beta chains drawn from one sample of a study of blood T cell repertoires in COVID-19. TCRdb keeps only in-frame clones here, not all; method: immunoSEQ multiplex PCR. The data contain some 230,000 clones, roughly 84% of them seen just once; the ten biggest clones take up around 7%. The source material was peripheral blood. Receptor source: a woman between 50 and 59 years old with acute or convalescent COVID-19. Each CDR3 is given with its conserved first and last residue. D genes are given only for firm matches. Not all rows give a size; the values are once, few, many and, for expanded clones, a class.

J gene | clone size | V gene | D gene | CDR3 protein | CDR3 DNA
TRBJ2-2 | . | TRBV11-3 | . | CASSLYTDTGELFF | TGTGCCAGCAGCTTATACACAGACACCGGGGAGCTGTTTTTT
TRBJ1-3 | . | TRBV19 | . | CASSIVWRSSGNTIYF | TGTGCCAGTAGTATAGTTTGGCGGAGCTCTGGAAACACCATATATTTT
TRBJ1-1 | . | TRBV15 | . | CATSRGGQGWNTEAFF | TGTGCCACCAGCAGAGGGGGGCAGGGTTGGAACACTGAAGCTTTCTTT
TRBJ1-2 | . | TRBV19 | . | CASSFLGREDGYTF | TGTGCCAGTAGTTTTCTAGGGAGGGAGGATGGCTACACCTTC
TRBJ2-5 | . | TRBV7-9 | TRBD2 | CASSPNQGGETQYF | TGTGCCAGCAGCCCAAATCAGGGAGGGGAGACCCAGTACTTC
TRBJ2-4 | few | TRBV24-1 | TRBD1 | CATSDQTGDGNIQYF | TGTGCCACCAGTGACCAGACAGGGGACGGGAACATTCAGTACTTC
TRBJ1-6 | . | TRBV19 | TRBD1 | CASSPGGSYNSPLHF | TGTGCCAGTAGTCCAGGGGGCTCCTATAATTCACCCCTCCACTTT
TRBJ2-3 | . | TRBV10-1 | TRBD2 | CASSGTSGRSTDTQYF | TGCGCCAGCTCCGGGACTAGCGGTAGGAGCACAGATACGCAGTATTTT
TRBJ2-1 | . | TRBV5-1 | TRBD1 | CASSFRGTGDREWGNEQFF | TGCGCCAGCAGCTTTCGCGGGACAGGGGATCGGGAGTGGGGCAATGAGCAGTTCTTC
TRBJ2-3 | once | TRBV7-2 | TRBD1 | CASSRDRVSTDTQYF | TGTGCCAGCAGTCGCGACAGGGTGAGCACAGATACGCAGTATTTT
TRBJ2-2 | . | TRBV12-3/TRBV12-4 | . | CASSFMGELFF | TGTGCCAGCAGTTTCATGGGGGAGCTGTTTTTT
TRBJ1-1 | . | TRBV18 | TRBD1 | CASSPNRGRTEAFF | TGTGCCAGCTCACCAAACAGGGGGCGGACTGAAGCTTTCTTT
TRBJ1-1 | . | TRBV6-5 | . | CASSSDRNTEAFF | TGTGCCAGCAGCTCTGACAGGAACACTGAAGCTTTCTTT
TRBJ2-4 | few | TRBV30 | TRBD1 | CAWSNRGLAKNIQYF | TGTGCCTGGAGTAACAGGGGGTTGGCCAAAAACATTCAGTACTTC
TRBJ1-1 | few | TRBV19 | TRBD1 | CASSLRTGLATAEAFF | TGTGCCAGTAGTTTGAGGACAGGGTTAGCGACCGCTGAAGCTTTCTTT
TRBJ2-7 | . | TRBV28 | TRBD1 | CASNLKSGQGVGEQYF | TGTGCCAGCAACCTAAAGTCGGGACAGGGGGTGGGAGAGCAGTACTTC
TRBJ1-4 | . | TRBV7-2 | . | CASSLVEVGKLFF | TGTGCCAGCAGCTTAGTTGAGGTTGGAAAACTGTTTTTT
TRBJ1-1 | . | TRBV28 | . | CASMAPNTEAFF | TGTGCCAGCATGGCACCGAACACTGAAGCTTTCTTT
TRBJ1-1 | . | TRBV6-5 | . | CASRSGGKNTEAFF | TGTGCCAGCAGATCCGGAGGGAAGAACACTGAAGCTTTCTTT
TRBJ1-6 | . | TRBV19 | TRBD1 | CASRRTGGSPLHF | TGTGCCAGTAGACGGACAGGGGGGTCACCCCTCCACTTT
TRBJ1-3 | . | TRBV12-3/TRBV12-4 | . | CASMGNSGNTIYF | TGTGCCAGCATGGGCAACTCTGGAAACACCATATATTTT
TRBJ2-7 | . | TRBV4-1 | TRBD2 | CASSQTSGSYEQYF | TGCGCCAGCAGCCAAACTAGCGGATCCTACGAGCAGTACTTC
TRBJ2-7 | few | TRBV5-4 | TRBD2 | CAYENELAGEQYF | TGTGCCTACGAAAATGAACTAGCGGGCGAGCAGTACTTC
TRBJ1-5 | . | TRBV4-3 | . | CASSQDGLNQPQHF | TGCGCCAGCAGCCAAGATGGGCTGAATCAGCCCCAGCATTTT
TRBJ2-3 | . | TRBV2 | . | CASSDFGGGLFTDTQYF | TGTGCCAGCAGTGACTTTGGGGGAGGACTTTTCACAGATACGCAGTATTTT
TRBJ2-3 | . | TRBV4-2 | TRBD2 | CASSQGETSAQYF | TGTGCCAGCAGCCAAGGTGAGACTAGCGCGCAGTATTTT
TRBJ1-3 | . | TRBV28 | . | CASSLFSGTPGNTIYF | TGTGCCAGCAGTTTATTCTCCGGGACTCCTGGAAACACCATATATTTT
TRBJ1-2 | . | TRBV4-1 | TRBD1 | CASSPPRDRGAGYTF | TGCGCCAGCAGCCCCCCTCGTGACAGGGGGGCTGGCTACACCTTC
TRBJ1-1 | . | TRBV28 | . | CASLFGGNTEAFF | TGTGCCAGCCTCTTCGGGGGGAACACTGAAGCTTTCTTT
TRBJ2-5 | . | TRBV12-3/TRBV12-4 | . | CASSRLQETQYF | TGTGCCAGCAGTCGACTTCAAGAGACCCAGTACTTC
TRBJ2-2 | . | TRBV28 | . | CASSFLRGNTGELFF | TGTGCCAGCAGTTTTTTGCGGGGGAACACCGGGGAGCTGTTTTTT
TRBJ1-6 | once | TRBV6-1 | . | CASSEDGKNNSPLHF | TGTGCCAGCAGTGAAGACGGGAAGAATAATTCACCCCTCCACTTT
TRBJ1-6 | . | TRBV30 | . | CAWSVIADNSPLHF | TGTGCCTGGAGTGTAATAGCAGATAATTCACCCCTCCACTTT
TRBJ2-5 | . | TRBV5-4 | . | CASSSGSYRGGGETQYF | TGTGCCAGCAGCTCGGGAAGCTACAGGGGGGGAGGAGAGACCCAGTACTTC
TRBJ1-3 | . | TRBV23-1 | . | CASSQWKGAGNTIYF | TGCGCCAGCAGTCAATGGAAAGGGGCTGGAAACACCATATATTTT
TRBJ2-1 | . | TRBV3-1/TRBV3-2 | TRBD2 | CASSPRRSGGGYYNEQFF | TGTGCCAGCAGCCCGAGAAGGTCTGGCGGGGGGTACTACAATGAGCAGTTCTTC
TRBJ2-1 | . | TRBV28 | TRBD1 | CASSLVQGSYNEQFF | TGTGCCAGCAGTTTGGTACAGGGGTCCTACAATGAGCAGTTCTTC
TRBJ2-1 | few | TRBV28 | . | CASLPSGELMSYNEQFF | TGTGCCAGCCTCCCCTCCGGGGAGCTGATGTCCTACAATGAGCAGTTCTTC
TRBJ1-4 | . | TRBV15 | TRBD1 | CATSFRTGHEKLFF | TGTGCCACCAGTTTCCGGACAGGGCATGAAAAACTGTTTTTT
TRBJ1-2 | . | TRBV4-2 | . | CASSQGAGGPLYGYTF | TGTGCCAGCAGCCAAGGGGCGGGGGGGCCACTATATGGCTACACCTTC
TRBJ2-3 | . | TRBV6-5 | . | CASSTPNRQYF | TGTGCCAGCAGTACCCCGAACAGGCAGTATTTT
TRBJ1-1 | . | TRBV4-1 | TRBD1 | CASSQDQYLRGQGNTEAFF | TGCGCCAGCAGCCAAGATCAGTACTTAAGGGGACAGGGGAACACTGAAGCTTTCTTT
TRBJ1-3 | . | TRBV28 | TRBD1 | CASSRRTGMEYTIYF | TGTGCCAGCAGTCGCAGGACAGGGATGGAATACACCATATATTTT
TRBJ2-5 | . | TRBV28 | . | CASIGGIQETQYF | TGTGCCAGCATCGGAGGGATTCAAGAGACCCAGTACTTC
TRBJ2-1 | . | TRBV15 | . | CATSLRGRHNEQFF | TGTGCCACCAGCCTTAGAGGGCGCCACAATGAGCAGTTCTTC
TRBJ2-1 | . | TRBV24-1 | . | CATSGARTANYNEQFF | TGTGCCACCAGTGGGGCCCGGACAGCAAACTACAATGAGCAGTTCTTC
TRBJ1-4 | few | TRBV18 | TRBD1 | CASSPAGTVGEKLFF | TGTGCCAGCTCACCGGCCGGGACAGTCGGTGAAAAACTGTTTTTT
TRBJ1-2 | . | TRBV2 | . | CASSDPLDERSTNYGYTF | TGTGCCAGCAGTGACCCCCTCGACGAAAGGAGTACTAACTATGGCTACACCTTC
TRBJ2-1 | few | TRBV9 | TRBD2 | CASSVARGLAGSYNEQFF | TGTGCCAGCAGCGTAGCCCGAGGACTAGCGGGTTCCTACAATGAGCAGTTCTTC
TRBJ2-7 | . | TRBV6-2/TRBV6-3 | . | CASSYPLVASTPSYEQYF | TGTGCCAGCAGTTATCCCTTGGTTGCCAGTACCCCATCCTACGAGCAGTACTTC
TRBJ2-2 | . | TRBV9 | TRBD2 | CASSVDLAAGELFF | TGTGCCAGCAGCGTAGATCTAGCGGCCGGGGAGCTGTTTTTT
TRBJ1-5 | . | TRBV28 | TRBD1 | CASSLDRGDQPQHF | TGTGCCAGCAGCCTGGACAGGGGAGATCAGCCCCAGCATTTT